Shown below are 10 T cell receptor beta chains from a single sample sequenced in a study of shared clonotypes between healthy human individuals. TCRdb's copy holds only in-frame clones and misses some; the assay was immunoSEQ multiplex PCR. Seen here are under 2,500,000 clones, roughly 95% observed once, and the top ten hold approximately 0.13%. The specimen sequenced was naive CD4+ T cells sorted from blood. Sample subset: CD45RA+ positively selected. These receptors came from a man between 18 and 35 years old in good health.

The chain has TRBV6-1 and TRBJ1-6, with a possible D match to TRBD1 (5 bases). V lost 2 bases and J lost 10, with 15 bases in between. The CDR3 loop spans 15 amino acids. The germline gives CDR1 MNHNS, CDR2 SASEGT. The CDR3 reads CASSERQSGSSPLHF. As DNA, the CDR3 is TGTGCCAGCAGTGAAAGACAGTCAGGAAGCTCACCCCTCCACTTT.

The table lists this clone with a few counts. The chain has TRBV7-2 and TRBJ1-5, with unresolved D. The CDR3 totals 16 residues. Germline V gene sequence: CDR1 SGHTA, CDR2 FQGNSA. V was clipped by 4 bases and J by 0 bases, with 13 bases between them. CDR3 loop: CASSSSPQHSNQPQHF. The DNA for the CDR3 is TGTGCCAGCAGCTCCTCTCCACAGCATAGCAATCAGCCCCAGCATTTT.

This clone was recorded only once. The identical CDR3 is also encoded by other nucleotide sequences in the sample. The chain couples TRBV5-1 to TRBJ2-3; 11 bases agree with TRBD2. This CDR3 has 16 residues. Per the germline V gene, CDR1 is SGHRS and CDR2 is YFSETQ. Unmatched junction bases numbered 5, after V lost 3 bases and J lost 2 bases. Here the CDR3 reads CASSSRTSGSTDTQYF. In nucleotides, the CDR3 is TGCGCCAGCAGCTCCAGGACTAGCGGGTCCACAGATACGCAGTATTTT.

This chain connects TRBV30 to TRBJ2-2; D is perhaps TRBD2 (6 bases). Germline values: CDR1 GTSNPN, CDR2 SVGIG (reference sequence). The CDR3 totals 13 residues. Trimming removed 2 bases at V and 7 bases at J, with 11 bases between. The chain's CDR3 is CAWSRDLSGELFF. CDR3 nucleotide sequence: TGTGCCTGGAGTCGGGACTTAAGCGGGGAGCTGTTTTTT.

This chain connects TRBV7-2 to TRBJ1-1; D is uncertain. Trimming cost V 0 bases and J 4 bases, with 15 bases left between them. Germline V gene lookup returns CDR1 SGHTA and CDR2 FQGNSA. The length of the CDR3 is 16 residues. The CDR3 region is CASSLAVTRLGTEAFF. The DNA of the CDR3 is TGTGCCAGCAGCTTAGCGGTCACACGGCTGGGCACTGAAGCTTTCTTT.

This clone was recorded only once. The J gene is TRBJ2-1, the V gene TRBV30, with 15 bases lining up with TRBD2. Unmatched junction bases numbered 4, after V lost 4 bases and J lost 6 bases. Per germline, CDR1 GTSNPN and CDR2 SVGIG (reference sequence). CDR3 length: 15 residues. Here the CDR3 DNA reads TGTGCCTGGAATGAGGGACTAGCGGGAGGCAATGAGCAGTTCTTC. This gives the protein CAWNEGLAGGNEQFF.

The chain joins TRBV15 to TRBJ2-2; no clear D gene. Germline V gives CDR1 LNHNV, CDR2 YYDKDF (reference sequence). The CDR3 runs 15 residues. Deletions cut 1 base from V and 0 bases from J, with 6 bases between. CDR3 sequence: CATSRVRANTGELFF. The CDR3 nucleotides read TGTGCCACCAGCAGAGTGAGAGCGAACACCGGGGAGCTGTTTTTT.

The J gene is TRBJ1-4, the V gene TRBV28; D is uncertain. V was shortened by 6 bases and J by 0 bases, with 8 bases between the two germline ends. Germline loops: CDR1 MDHEN, CDR2 SYDVKM. The CDR3 length is 14 residues. The CDR3 DNA reads as TGTGCCAGCAGGTCGCGAACAACTAATGAAAAACTGTTTTTT. Translation gives CASRSRTTNEKLFF.

This clone was recorded once. Distinct nucleotide sequences in the sample also encode this CDR3. The V and J genes are TRBV7-2 and TRBJ1-1; D remains unclear. Trimming stripped 1 base from V and 1 base from J, with 7 bases between. This CDR3 region has 14 residues. The germline V gene has CDR1 SGHTA and CDR2 FQGNSA. The DNA of the CDR3 is TGTGCCAGCAGCTTAGTTTCGCGGAACACTGAAGCTTTCTTT. This gives the protein CASSLVSRNTEAFF.

V is TRBV5-1 and J is TRBJ2-1; 7 bases map to TRBD2. The germline V gene encodes CDR1 SGHRS and CDR2 YFSETQ. This CDR3 is 16 amino acids long. The trim removed 0 bases at V and 1 base at J, leaving 4 bases unmatched. CDR3 nucleotide sequence: TGCGCCAGCAGCTTGGCCCCAGCGGGATCCTACAATGAGCAGTTCTTC. Its translation is CASSLAPAGSYNEQFF. The complete variable domain, with remaining parts taken from reference TRBV5-1 and TRBJ2-1, reads KAGVTQTPRYLIKTRGQQVTLSCSPISGHRSVSWYQQTPGQGLQFLFEYFSETQRNKGNFPGRFSGRQFSNSRSEMNVSTLELGDSALYLCASSLAPAGSYNEQFFGPGTRLTVL.